These 14 T cell receptor beta chains originate from one sample sequenced in a study of cytomegalovirus exposure and HLA in healthy donors. In the PCR, 60 Vbeta and 13 Jbeta primers were used. Sequencing was performed with immunoSEQ multiplex PCR; in TCRdb, only in-frame clones are kept and a portion is missing. The sample yields 81,000 or so clones, roughly 77% seen once. Sequencing was performed on PBMCs. These receptors originate from a man in his 60s in good health and CMV-seronegative.

The genes are TRBV2 and TRBJ1-6; tentative D call: TRBD1 (5 bases). CDR1 is SNHLY and CDR2 is FYNNEI in the germline V gene. CDR3 length: 15 residues. The V gene lost 7 bases and the J gene lost 8 bases, with 18 bases spanning the gap. CDR3 amino acids: CASTWGAARDSPLHF. The CDR3 nucleotides read TGTGCCAGCACCTGGGGCGCCGCCCGGGATTCACCCCTCCACTTT.

The genes are TRBV6-1 and TRBJ2-3; tentative D call: TRBD1 (6 bases). Looked up from germline, CDR1 is MNHNS and CDR2 is SASEGT. The V and J ends lost 6 bases and 5 bases respectively, with 12 bases between them. The CDR3 runs to 13 residues. For the CDR3, the DNA is TGTGCCAGCAGCCTGGACAGCGGAGATACGCAGTATTTT. Its protein product is CASSLDSGDTQYF.

The rearrangement joins TRBV4-1 to TRBJ1-2; D gene ambiguous. Between the trimmed V and J ends, which lost 0 bases and 3 bases, there was a span of 5 bases. This CDR3 comprises 13 residues. Germline-derived CDR1 and CDR2 are MGHRA and YSYEKL. CDR3 in amino acids: CASSQDPDYGYTF. The CDR3 bases are TGCGCCAGCAGCCAAGATCCGGACTATGGCTACACCTTC.

The chain links TRBV9 to TRBJ2-1; D gene unclear. V shed 3 bases and J shed 1 base, with 5 bases lying between them. Germline assignment: CDR1 SGDLS and CDR2 YYNGEE. This CDR3 is built from 13 residues. CDR3 region: CASSAGSYNEQFF. The CDR3 DNA is TGTGCCAGCAGCGCCGGGTCCTACAATGAGCAGTTCTTC.

The rearrangement joins TRBV5-5 to TRBJ1-2; tentatively, D is TRBD1 (5 bases). This CDR3 has 17 residues. V was pared by 4 bases and J by 0 bases, with 19 bases between. Per the germline V gene, CDR1 is SGHKS and CDR2 is YYEKEE (reference sequence). CDR3 sequence: CASSEVGGASSNYGYTF. The DNA of the CDR3 is TGTGCCAGCAGCGAGGTGGGAGGGGCCTCATCTAACTATGGCTACACCTTC. The complete variable domain, with remaining parts taken from reference TRBV5-5 and TRBJ1-2, reads DAGVTQSPTHLIKTRGQQVTLRCSPISGHKSVSWYQQVLGQGPQFIFQYYEKEERGRGNFPDRFSARQFPNYSSELNVNALLLGDSALYLCASSEVGGASSNYGYTFGSGTRLTVV.

The chain recombines TRBV30 with TRBJ1-4; D not resolved. This CDR3 comprises 15 residues. The germline V gene has CDR1 GTSNPN and CDR2 SVGIG (reference sequence). V was trimmed by 1 base and J by 4 bases, leaving 13 bases between them. CDR3 DNA sequence: TGTGCCTGGAGTGCTGTTAGAGTCATTAATGAAAAACTGTTTTTT. Protein: CAWSAVRVINEKLFF. The full variable domain, its missing parts supplied by reference TRBV30 and TRBJ1-4, is SQTIHQWPATLVQPVGSPLSLECTVEGTSNPNLYWYRQAAGRGLQLLFYSVGIGQISSEVPQNLSASRPQDRQFILSSKKLLLSDSGFYLCAWSAVRVINEKLFFGSGTQLSVL.

This clone showed up just once. The chain links TRBV5-4 to TRBJ2-1; the match to TRBD2 covers 10 bases. The germline CDR1 and CDR2 sequences are SGHNT and YYREEE (reference sequence). After removal of 4 bases from V and 4 bases from J, the junction contained 8 bases not matched to a gene. This CDR3 contains 16 residues. The CDR3, as DNA: TGTGCCAGCAGCCCACGAGCGGGGGGGCGGTACAATGAGCAGTTCTTC. This translates into CASSPRAGGRYNEQFF. Using reference TRBV5-4 and TRBJ2-1 for the parts outside the CDR3, the full variable domain is ETGVTQSPTHLIKTRGQQVTLRCSSQSGHNTVSWYQQALGQGPQFIFQYYREEENGRGNFPPRFSGLQFPNYSSELNVNALELDDSALYLCASSPRAGGRYNEQFFGPGTRLTVL.

This chain joins TRBV7-8 and TRBJ1-5; TRBD1 matches 10 bases. Trimming took 5 bases from V and 3 from J; bases not matched to a gene: 7. Germline V gene data show CDR1 as SGHVS and CDR2 as FQNEAQ. The CDR3 has 16 amino acids. CDR3 sequence reads: CASSTRDRGFNQPQHF. The CDR3, as DNA: TGTGCCAGCAGCACAAGGGACAGGGGCTTCAATCAGCCCCAGCATTTT.

This clone has a single count. This rearrangement joins TRBV6-4 to TRBJ2-1; 8 positions agree with TRBD2. CDR3 size: 13 residues. The V gene's germline CDR1 is MRHNA and CDR2 SNTAGT. Trimming at V came to 4 bases and at J to 13 bases, leaving 9 bases not matched to a gene. The CDR3 DNA follows: TGTGCCAGCAGTGCTAGCGGGTCCCGCCTTCAGTTCTTC. It encodes CASSASGSRLQFF.

To note about this clone: The sample holds other DNA sequences that translate to the same CDR3. The rearrangement uses TRBV9 and TRBJ2-2; 11 nucleotides agree with TRBD2. Unmatched junction bases numbered 2, after V lost 3 bases and J lost 1 base. The germline V gene has CDR1 SGDLS and CDR2 YYNGEE. The CDR3 has 16 residues. CDR3 amino acids: CASSGGLAGNTGELFF. The CDR3 DNA sequence: TGTGCCAGCAGCGGAGGACTAGCGGGGAACACCGGGGAGCTGTTTTTT.

The J gene is TRBJ2-7, the V gene TRBV5-7; no clear D. TRBV5-7 is an open reading frame whose function is uncertain. Trimming removed 0 bases from V and 6 bases from J, with 13 bases in between. This CDR3 has 14 residues. CDR3 DNA sequence: TGTGCCAGCAGCTTGGTACGACTCCAAGGCGAGCAGTACTTC. It encodes CASSLVRLQGEQYF.

The V call is TRBV12-5, the J call TRBJ2-3, with D uncertain. Between the trimmed V and J ends, which lost 6 bases and 0 bases, there was a span of 7 bases. CDR3 length equals 13 residues. CDR1 LGHNT and CDR2 FRNRAP come from the germline V gene. The CDR3 loop reads CASGARSTDTQYF. The CDR3 DNA is TGTGCTAGTGGCGCCAGGAGCACAGATACGCAGTATTTT.

CDR3 loop: CASSLNTGGDTEAFF. In nucleotides, the CDR3 is TGTGCCAGCAGCTTAAATACAGGGGGGGACACTGAAGCTTTCTTT. The rearrangement uses TRBV7-3 and TRBJ1-1; 8 bases match TRBD1. CDR1 SGHTA and CDR2 FQGTGA come from the germline V gene. This CDR3 contains 15 residues. J was trimmed by 3 bases and V by 1 base; bases with no gene match: 4.

The CDR3 protein is CASSIGWGGTDTQYF. CDR3 sequence (DNA): TGTGCCAGTAGTATAGGATGGGGCGGCACAGATACGCAGTATTTT. V gene TRBV19 combines with J gene TRBJ2-3; tentative D call: TRBD1 (5 bases). CDR3 length: 15 amino acids. V was cut by 1 base and J by 1 base, with 9 bases left in between. Looked up from germline, CDR1 is LNHDA and CDR2 is SQIVND (reference sequence). Based on the CDR3 plus reference TRBV19 and TRBJ2-3, the full variable domain is DGGITQSPKYLFRKEGQNVTLSCEQNLNHDAMYWYRQDPGQGLRLIYYSQIVNDFQKGDIAEGYSVSREKKESFPLTVTSAQKNPTAFYLCASSIGWGGTDTQYFGPGTRLTVL.